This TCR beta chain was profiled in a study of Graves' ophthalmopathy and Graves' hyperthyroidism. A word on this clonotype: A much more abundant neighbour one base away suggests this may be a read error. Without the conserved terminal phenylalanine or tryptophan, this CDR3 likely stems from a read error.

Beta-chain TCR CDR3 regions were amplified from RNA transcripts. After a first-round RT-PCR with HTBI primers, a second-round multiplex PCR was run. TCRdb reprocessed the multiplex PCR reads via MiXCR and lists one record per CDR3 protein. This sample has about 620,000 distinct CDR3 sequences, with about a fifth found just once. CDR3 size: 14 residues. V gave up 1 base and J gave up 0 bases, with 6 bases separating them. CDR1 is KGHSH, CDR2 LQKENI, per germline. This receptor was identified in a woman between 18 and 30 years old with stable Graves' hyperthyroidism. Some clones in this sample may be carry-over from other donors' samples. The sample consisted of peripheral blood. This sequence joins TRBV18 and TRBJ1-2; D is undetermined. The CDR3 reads CASSPQRANYGYTS. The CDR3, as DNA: TGTGCCAGCTCACCACAGAGAGCTAACTATGGCTACACCTCC.